These 30 T cell receptor beta chains originate from one sample sequenced in a study of blood T cell repertoires in COVID-19. Sequencing used immunoSEQ multiplex PCR; TCRdb keeps in-frame clones, though not all of them. The table lists some 44,000 clones, around 92% of them singletons. Sequenced sample: peripheral blood. These receptors all come from a human donor in a cohort sampled during active COVID-19.

The gene calls are TRBV10-3 and TRBJ1-1; D might be TRBD1 (5 bases). Per the germline V gene, CDR1 is ENHRY and CDR2 is SYGVKD. This CDR3 has 13 amino acids. The V end lost 3 bases, the J end lost 5 bases, and 10 bases lay between the germline ends. The CDR3 nucleotides are TGTGCCATCAGTGACAGGGTCGGGACTGAAGCTTTCTTT. Protein sequence: CAISDRVGTEAFF.

The chain links TRBV3-1 (or the pseudogene TRBV3-2) to TRBJ2-7; 8 nucleotides align to TRBD1. The junction had 6 bases not matched to a gene; V was cut back by 0 bases and J by 5 bases. The CDR3 consists of 15 residues. Germline CDR1 is LGHDT and CDR2 is YNNKEL (reference sequence). The CDR3 sequence is CASSQDPGQGDEQYF. CDR3 nucleotide sequence: TGTGCCAGCAGCCAAGATCCCGGACAGGGTGACGAGCAGTACTTC.

The rearrangement uses TRBV19 and TRBJ1-5; D gene ambiguous. This CDR3 is built from 14 residues. The germline CDR1 and CDR2 sequences are LNHDA and SQIVND (reference sequence). Deletions cut 7 bases from V and 9 bases from J, with 19 bases between. The CDR3 loop reads CASTRIPPSVPQHF. The CDR3, as DNA: TGTGCCAGTACCCGCATCCCCCCCAGCGTGCCCCAGCATTTT. Combining the CDR3 with reference TRBV19 and TRBJ1-5 gives the whole variable domain DGGITQSPKYLFRKEGQNVTLSCEQNLNHDAMYWYRQDPGQGLRLIYYSQIVNDFQKGDIAEGYSVSREKKESFPLTVTSAQKNPTAFYLCASTRIPPSVPQHFGDGTRLSIL.

This clone was seen just once. The chain has TRBV11-2 and TRBJ1-2; D unresolved. Per germline, CDR1 SGHAT and CDR2 FQNNGV. The CDR3 extends over 13 amino acids. V lost 1 base, J lost 6 bases, and 9 bases lay in between. The CDR3 nucleotides read TGTGCCAGCAGCTTAGTTTTTGGAGATGGCTACACCTTC. Its protein is CASSLVFGDGYTF.

J is TRBJ2-1 and V is TRBV5-1, with 7 bases that match TRBD2. CDR3 length: 14 amino acids. Germline assignment: CDR1 SGHRS and CDR2 YFSETQ. V lost 5 bases and J lost 10; bases outside the gene matches: 12. For the CDR3, the DNA is TGCGCCAGCAGTCCCGGGGGGATTCGGGAAGAGCAGTTCTTC. This gives the protein CASSPGGIREEQFF.

This clone was seen a handful of times. J is TRBJ1-5 and V is TRBV28; D remains ambiguous. The germline V gene encodes CDR1 MDHEN and CDR2 SYDVKM. This CDR3 is 14 amino acids long. The V gene lost 6 bases and the J gene lost 6 bases, with 15 bases spanning the gap. CDR3 DNA: TGTGCCAGCAGCCTCGGGCTCGGAGGTCAGCCCCAGCATTTT. This encodes CASSLGLGGQPQHF.

This chain connects TRBV10-1 to TRBJ2-3; TRBD2 aligns across 10 bases. CDR3 size: 17 residues. Germline V gene sequence: CDR1 WNHNN, CDR2 SYGVQD (reference sequence). With V trimmed by 7 bases and J by 1 base, 11 bases remained unmatched. The CDR3 DNA follows: TGCGCCAGCACCCAACTTGAGCGGGAGGGGTGCACAGATACGCAGTATTTT. Protein product: CASTQLEREGCTDTQYF.

This chain connects TRBV2 to TRBJ2-1, with D perhaps TRBD1 (6 bases). The CDR3 totals 13 residues. Germline V gene data show CDR1 as SNHLY and CDR2 as FYNNEI. Trimming took off 4 bases at V and 12 bases at J, with 16 bases between the two ends. The CDR3 sequence is CASSAAGQLWQFF. Written as DNA, the CDR3 is TGTGCCAGCAGTGCCGCAGGACAGCTGTGGCAGTTCTTC. Full variable domain (rest looked up from reference TRBV2 and TRBJ2-1): EPEVTQTPSHQVTQMGQEVILRCVPISNHLYFYWYRQILGQKVEFLVSFYNNEISEKSEIFDDQFSVERPDGSNFTLKIRSTKLEDSAMYFCASSAAGQLWQFFGPGTRLTVL.

This clone was seen only a few times. The V gene is TRBV21-1, the J gene TRBJ2-7; TRBD2 reflects the table's D call only, with no check against the DNA. TRBV21-1 is assigned pseudogene status. The CDR3 runs to 15 residues. CDR3 loop: CASSIPSGHQYEQYF. Written as DNA, the CDR3 is TGTGCCAGCAGCATCCCTAGCGGGCACCAATACGAGCAGTACTTC.

The chain is built from TRBV7-3 and TRBJ2-1, with D possibly being TRBD2 (5 bases). The ends were cut back, 2 bases at V and 10 bases at J, with 15 bases in the middle. Per the germline V gene, CDR1 is SGHTA and CDR2 is FQGTGA. The CDR3 contains 14 residues. The CDR3 region is CASSLGSGPREQFF. DNA for the CDR3: TGTGCCAGCAGCTTAGGCAGCGGCCCGAGGGAGCAGTTCTTC.

The sample holds one count of this clone. CDR3 coding DNA: TGTGCTAGTGGTTTGGTCCTCGGGGGCACCGGGGAGCTGTTTTTT. Its translation: CASGLVLGGTGELFF. This chain links TRBV12-5 with TRBJ2-2, with a weak D call TRBD2 (6 bases). Trimming cost V 0 bases and J 4 bases, with 9 bases left between them. In germline, CDR1 is LGHNT, CDR2 FRNRAP. The CDR3 extends over 15 amino acids.

This chain joins TRBV5-6 and TRBJ2-7; TRBD2 aligns across 8 bases. The ends lost 3 bases at V and 1 base at J; junction bases unmatched: 9. CDR3 size: 16 residues. Germline V gene lookup returns CDR1 SGHDT and CDR2 YYEEEE. CDR3 protein: CASSSTGTSRSYEQYF. In nucleotides, the CDR3 is TGTGCCAGCAGCTCAACTGGGACTAGTAGGTCCTACGAGCAGTACTTC.

The chain is built from TRBV18 and TRBJ2-7, with D maybe TRBD2 (5 bases). This CDR3 has 14 residues. V was shortened by 3 bases and J by 4 bases, with 13 bases between the two germline ends. The germline CDR1 and CDR2 sequences are KGHSH and LQKENI. CDR3 region: CASSPQTNGYEQYF. In nucleotides, the CDR3 is TGTGCCAGCTCACCCCAGACTAACGGGTACGAGCAGTACTTC. The variable domain in full, with the rest retrieved from reference TRBV18 and TRBJ2-7, is NAGVMQNPRHLVRRRGQEARLRCSPMKGHSHVYWYRQLPEEGLKFMVYLQKENIIDESGMPKERFSAEFPKEGPSILRIQQVVRGDSAAYFCASSPQTNGYEQYFGPGTRLTVT.

V gene TRBV19 combines with J gene TRBJ2-2; 8 bases are shared with TRBD1. In germline, CDR1 is LNHDA, CDR2 SQIVND (reference sequence). The trim removed 8 bases at V and 0 bases at J, leaving 2 bases unmatched. CDR3 length equals 14 residues. Here the CDR3 reads CASRQGTNTGELFF. The CDR3 nucleotides are TGTGCCAGTCGACAGGGGACGAACACCGGGGAGCTGTTTTTT. Using reference TRBV19 and TRBJ2-2 for the parts outside the CDR3, the full variable domain is DGGITQSPKYLFRKEGQNVTLSCEQNLNHDAMYWYRQDPGQGLRLIYYSQIVNDFQKGDIAEGYSVSREKKESFPLTVTSAQKNPTAFYLCASRQGTNTGELFFGEGSRLTVL.

In DNA form, the CDR3 reads TGTGCCAGCAGTTTAGCTCAGGCCGGGGGGCAGCCCCAGCATTTT. Translated: CASSLAQAGGQPQHF. The J gene is TRBJ1-5, the V gene TRBV28, with D perhaps matching TRBD1 (5 bases). Germline-derived CDR1 and CDR2 are MDHEN and SYDVKM. The CDR3 is made up of 15 amino acids. Trimming took off 2 bases at V and 7 bases at J, with 15 bases between the two ends.

V is TRBV7-2 and J is TRBJ2-7, with D hard to call. The CDR3 has 14 amino acids. Germline V gene sequence: CDR1 SGHTA, CDR2 FQGNSA. Trimming left V 2 bases short and J 3 bases short, with 11 bases between. DNA for the CDR3: TGTGCCAGCAGCTTACCCAGCGAAAACTACGAGCAGTACTTC. As protein: CASSLPSENYEQYF.

The V call is TRBV9, the J call TRBJ1-6; no definite D call. V shed 4 bases and J shed 0 bases, with 14 bases lying between them. The CDR3 covers 17 residues. Per germline, CDR1 SGDLS and CDR2 YYNGEE. The CDR3 coding sequence is TGTGCCAGCAGCCCCACAGATGGGCGCTCCTATAATTCACCCCTCCACTTT. This encodes CASSPTDGRSYNSPLHF.

This rearrangement joins TRBV6-5 to TRBJ1-1; D call uncertain. Per germline, CDR1 MNHEY and CDR2 SVGAGI. V lost 2 bases, J lost 3 bases, and 7 bases lay in between. The CDR3 length is 13 residues. The CDR3 protein is CASSYDSYTEAFF. In DNA, the CDR3 is TGTGCCAGCAGTTACGACTCGTACACTGAAGCTTTCTTT.

The genes are TRBV12-5 and TRBJ1-1; 9 bases are shared with TRBD1. In germline, CDR1 is LGHNT, CDR2 FRNRAP. V was pared by 7 bases and J by 11 bases, with 14 bases of the junction left unmatched. The CDR3 extends over 14 amino acids. In nucleotides, the CDR3 is TGTGCTAGTGCCCTTGCGGGTGGGACAGGGATGGCTTTCTTT. The encoded protein is CASALAGGTGMAFF.

The V and J genes are TRBV19 and TRBJ1-1, with D maybe TRBD1 (6 bases). This CDR3 has 13 amino acids. The germline gives CDR1 LNHDA, CDR2 SQIVND (reference sequence). The germline V and J ends were trimmed by 6 bases and 3 bases, with 11 bases remaining between them. The CDR3 protein is CASSRQEYTEAFF. CDR3 coding DNA: TGTGCCAGTAGCCGACAGGAATACACTGAAGCTTTCTTT. The full variable domain, with the rest looked up from reference TRBV19 and TRBJ1-1, is DGGITQSPKYLFRKEGQNVTLSCEQNLNHDAMYWYRQDPGQGLRLIYYSQIVNDFQKGDIAEGYSVSREKKESFPLTVTSAQKNPTAFYLCASSRQEYTEAFFGQGTRLTVV.

The chain employs TRBV10-3 and TRBJ2-2; D is unclear. V lost 7 bases and J 1 base, leaving 7 bases between the germline ends. CDR1 is ENHRY and CDR2 is SYGVKD in the germline V gene. CDR3 length: 13 amino acids. This chain's CDR3 is CAINSENTGELFF. The CDR3 DNA is TGTGCCATCAACTCCGAGAACACCGGGGAGCTGTTTTTT.

The chain uses TRBV11-2 and TRBJ1-1; possibly TRBD1 for D (6 bases). This CDR3 has 14 amino acids. The germline V gene has CDR1 SGHAT and CDR2 FQNNGV. Trimming removed 5 bases from V and 7 bases from J, with 17 bases in between. CDR3 bases: TGTGCCAGCAGCCGAGACAGGCAGAGTTTTGAAGCTTTCTTT. Its translation is CASSRDRQSFEAFF.

The chain joins TRBV2 to TRBJ2-2, with D possibly matching TRBD2 (6 bases). There are 15 residues in the CDR3. V lost 7 bases and J 0 bases, leaving 12 bases between the germline ends. Per germline, CDR1 SNHLY and CDR2 FYNNEI. CDR3 nucleotide sequence: TGTGCCAGCAACTCGGGACTCTCGAACACCGGGGAGCTGTTTTTT. Its protein is CASNSGLSNTGELFF.

V gene TRBV6-1 combines with J gene TRBJ2-1; 8 positions match TRBD2. The V segment lost 2 bases and the J segment 7 bases; nucleotides outside the gene matches: 13. Germline V gives CDR1 MNHNS, CDR2 SASEGT. The CDR3 consists of 17 residues. The CDR3 region has the DNA TGTGCCAGCAGTGAAAGAGTCTTCGGGGGGGTGAGGAATGAGCAGTTCTTC. Translation: CASSERVFGGVRNEQFF.

The rearrangement joins TRBV10-3 to TRBJ1-1; D uncertain. Trimming removed 2 bases from V and 0 bases from J, with 13 bases in between. The CDR3 spans 16 residues. The germline CDR1 and CDR2 sequences are ENHRY and SYGVKD. This CDR3 is CAISEGGRAMNTEAFF. CDR3 nucleotide sequence: TGTGCCATCAGTGAGGGAGGGAGGGCAATGAACACTGAAGCTTTCTTT.

This chain joins TRBV5-1 and TRBJ1-1; D unresolved. The ends were cut back, 2 bases at V and 5 bases at J, with 10 bases in the middle. Germline lookup yields CDR1 SGHRS and CDR2 YFSETQ. The CDR3 spans 13 residues. CDR3 coding DNA: TGCGCCAGCAGCTTCCAGGCCACGACTGAAGCTTTCTTT. Translated: CASSFQATTEAFF.

In its sample, this clone was seen once. The V and J genes are TRBV9 and TRBJ2-7; D call uncertain. Germline V gene lookup returns CDR1 SGDLS and CDR2 YYNGEE. The CDR3 loop spans 14 amino acids. Trimming removed 0 bases from V and 1 base from J, with 8 bases in between. In DNA, the CDR3 is TGTGCCAGCAGCGTAGTAGGAGATTCCTACGAGCAGTACTTC. It codes for CASSVVGDSYEQYF.

The table lists this clone with a few counts. The chain links TRBV2 to TRBJ2-2; TRBD1 matches 9 bases. This CDR3 region has 13 residues. With 4 bases clipped from V and 14 bases from J, the junction kept 8 bases outside the gene matches. Germline CDR1 is SNHLY and CDR2 is FYNNEI. In nucleotides, the CDR3 is TGTGCCAGCAGTGGGGAAGAGGGACAGGGACTGTTTTTT. Amino acid sequence: CASSGEEGQGLFF.

This rearrangement joins TRBV10-3 to TRBJ2-1, with 9 bases fitting TRBD2. The CDR3 has 13 residues. V lost 10 bases and J lost 4; bases outside the gene matches: 5. CDR1 is ENHRY, CDR2 SYGVKD, per germline. CDR3 in DNA: TGTGCCACCCGGACTAGCGAATACAATGAGCAGTTCTTC. Residues: CATRTSEYNEQFF.

This clone was observed a single time. The chain employs TRBV5-6 and TRBJ1-2; D is unclear. V was cut by 0 bases and J by 4 bases, with 7 bases left in between. Per the germline V gene, CDR1 is SGHDT and CDR2 is YYEEEE. This CDR3 has 13 amino acids. The CDR3, as DNA: TGTGCCAGCAGCTTGGCTGAGATCTATGGCTACACCTTC. It codes for CASSLAEIYGYTF. The full variable domain, with the rest looked up from reference TRBV5-6 and TRBJ1-2, is DAGVTQSPTHLIKTRGQQVTLRCSPKSGHDTVSWYQQALGQGPQFIFQYYEEEERQRGNFPDRFSGHQFPNYSSELNVNALLLGDSALYLCASSLAEIYGYTFGSGTRLTVV.